The 14 T cell receptor beta chains given below trace back to one sample, sequenced in a study of CXCR3-negative and CXCR3-positive naive CD8 T cells. UMI labels and 5' RACE were used to prepare the TRB cDNA libraries. Using the 5' RACE reads, TCRdb records one entry per CDR3 protein without DNA. The table for this sample gives some 40,000 distinct CDR3 sequences. Input material: memory CD8+ T cells from blood. These receptors all come from a human donor in good health. Some clones in this sample may be carry-over from other donors' samples.

The chain uses TRBV12-3 or TRBV12-4 and TRBJ2-7; TCRdb proposes TRBD2, but this gene call is untestable without DNA. The length of the CDR3 is 15 residues. CDR3 residues: CASSLASLAAYEQYF.

The gene calls are TRBV20-1 and TRBJ2-7; TCRdb returns TRBD2, unconfirmable since there is no DNA. In germline, CDR1 is DFQATT, CDR2 SNEGSKA (reference sequence). CDR3 size: 17 residues. The CDR3 loop reads CSARGVDEGLAGVEQYF.

The chain joins TRBV20-1 to TRBJ1-2; TCRdb proposes TRBD1, but this gene call is untestable without DNA. Germline V gene data show CDR1 as DFQATT and CDR2 as SNEGSKA (reference sequence). The CDR3 contains 13 residues. CDR3 loop: CSARQGADYGYTF.

The chain combines TRBV7-9 with TRBJ1-5; the D call from TCRdb, TRBD1, cannot be confirmed without DNA. The CDR3 covers 15 residues. From germline, CDR1 is SEHNR and CDR2 FQNEAQ (reference sequence). The CDR3 loop reads CASSLARGANQPQHF.

The rearrangement joins TRBV12-3 or TRBV12-4 to TRBJ1-2. The CDR3 has 12 residues. CDR3 sequence reads: CASTLGVNGYTF.

The chain joins TRBV5-4 to TRBJ2-2; TCRdb outputs TRBD1, but without DNA this stays unchecked. The CDR3 has 11 residues. Germline V gene data show CDR1 as SGHNT and CDR2 as YYREEE (reference sequence). The chain's CDR3 is CASSGTGELFF.

This chain links TRBV7-2 with TRBJ2-7; TCRdb names TRBD2, which stays unverified in the absence of DNA. The CDR3 spans 12 residues. CDR1 is SGHTA and CDR2 is FQGNSA in the germline V gene. The CDR3 loop reads CASYGGAQEQYF.

The chain uses TRBV29-1 and TRBJ2-7; TCRdb returns TRBD1, unconfirmable since there is no DNA. The CDR3 has 13 residues. Germline assignment: CDR1 SQVTM and CDR2 ANQGSEA. This chain's CDR3 is CSVEDPGWHEQYF.

The genes are TRBV4-3 and TRBJ2-7. The germline CDR1 and CDR2 sequences are LGHNA and YSLEER. This CDR3 is 14 amino acids long. CDR3 residues: CASSPSPEAHEQYF.

V gene TRBV12-3 or TRBV12-4 combines with J gene TRBJ2-1; the TRBD2 assignment by TCRdb is unverifiable without DNA. The CDR3 is 18 residues long. The CDR3 loop reads CASSLRLVGPLLGDEQFF.

The rearrangement links TRBV28 to TRBJ2-5; TCRdb designates TRBD1, a call that cannot be tested without DNA. In germline, CDR1 is MDHEN, CDR2 SYDVKM. This CDR3 contains 14 residues. The CDR3: CASSLVPKVETQYF. Based on the CDR3 plus reference TRBV28 and TRBJ2-5, the full variable domain is DVKVTQSSRYLVKRTGEKVFLECVQDMDHENMFWYRQDPGLGLRLIYFSYDVKMKEKGDIPEGYSVSREKKERFSLILESASTNQTSMYLCASSLVPKVETQYFGPGTRLLVL.

The V call is TRBV6-2 or TRBV6-3, the J call TRBJ2-2; the TCRdb D gene call, TRBD1, has no DNA to confirm it. Germline CDR1 reads MNHEY; CDR2 reads SVGEGT. The CDR3 totals 16 residues. The CDR3 protein is CASSYNRGSGTGELFF.

The chain links TRBV27 to TRBJ1-1. The CDR3 has 13 amino acids. Germline-derived CDR1 and CDR2 are MNHEY and SMNVEV (reference sequence). The CDR3 spells CASSFGAYTEAFF.

V is TRBV7-2 and J is TRBJ2-5; no DNA is available, so the TRBD2 call from TCRdb remains unchecked. The CDR3 extends over 15 amino acids. Germline V gene sequence: CDR1 SGHTA, CDR2 FQGNSA. This chain's CDR3 is CASSPPGGIQETQYF.